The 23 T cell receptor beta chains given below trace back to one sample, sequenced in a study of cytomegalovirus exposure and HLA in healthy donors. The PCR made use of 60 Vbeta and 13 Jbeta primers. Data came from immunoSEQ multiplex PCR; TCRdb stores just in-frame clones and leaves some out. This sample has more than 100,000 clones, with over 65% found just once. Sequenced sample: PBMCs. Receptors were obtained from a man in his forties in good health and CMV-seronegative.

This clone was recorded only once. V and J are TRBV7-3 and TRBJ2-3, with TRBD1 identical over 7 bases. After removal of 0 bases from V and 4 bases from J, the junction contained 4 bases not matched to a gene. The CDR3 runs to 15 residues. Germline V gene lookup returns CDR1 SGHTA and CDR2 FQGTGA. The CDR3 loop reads CASSLTRDSADTQYF. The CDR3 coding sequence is TGTGCCAGCAGCTTAACCCGGGACAGCGCAGATACGCAGTATTTT.

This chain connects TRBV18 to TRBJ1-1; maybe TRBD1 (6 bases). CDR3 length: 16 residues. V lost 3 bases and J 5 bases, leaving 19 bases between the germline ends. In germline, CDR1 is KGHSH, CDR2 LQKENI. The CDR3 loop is CASSPLLQGSGTEAFF. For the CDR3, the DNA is TGTGCCAGCTCACCGCTACTTCAGGGGTCAGGGACTGAAGCTTTCTTT.

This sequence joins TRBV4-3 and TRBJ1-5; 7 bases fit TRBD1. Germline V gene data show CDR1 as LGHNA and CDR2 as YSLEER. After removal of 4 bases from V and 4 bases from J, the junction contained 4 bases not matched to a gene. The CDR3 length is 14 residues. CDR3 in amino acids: CASSLRQGNQPQHF. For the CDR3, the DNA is TGCGCCAGCAGCCTCCGACAGGGTAATCAGCCCCAGCATTTT.

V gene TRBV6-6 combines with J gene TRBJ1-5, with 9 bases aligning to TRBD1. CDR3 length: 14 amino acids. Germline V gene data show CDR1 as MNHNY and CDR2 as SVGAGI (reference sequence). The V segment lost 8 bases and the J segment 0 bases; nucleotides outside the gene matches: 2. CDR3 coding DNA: TGTGCCAGCCGGACAGGGGATAGCAATCAGCCCCAGCATTTT. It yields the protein CASRTGDSNQPQHF.

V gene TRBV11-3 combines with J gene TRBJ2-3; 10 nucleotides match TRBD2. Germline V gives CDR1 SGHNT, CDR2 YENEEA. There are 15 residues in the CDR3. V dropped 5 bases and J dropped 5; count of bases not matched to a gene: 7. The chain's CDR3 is CASSLLAGVKDTQYF. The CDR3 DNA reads TGTGCCAGCAGCCTCCTAGCGGGAGTTAAAGATACGCAGTATTTT.

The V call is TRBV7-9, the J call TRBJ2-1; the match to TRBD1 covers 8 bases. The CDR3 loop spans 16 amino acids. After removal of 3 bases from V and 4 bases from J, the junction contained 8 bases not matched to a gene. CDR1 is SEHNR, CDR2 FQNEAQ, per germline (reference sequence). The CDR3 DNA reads TGTGCCAGCAGCTTGCACAGGGGGGATGCGTACAATGAGCAGTTCTTC. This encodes CASSLHRGDAYNEQFF.

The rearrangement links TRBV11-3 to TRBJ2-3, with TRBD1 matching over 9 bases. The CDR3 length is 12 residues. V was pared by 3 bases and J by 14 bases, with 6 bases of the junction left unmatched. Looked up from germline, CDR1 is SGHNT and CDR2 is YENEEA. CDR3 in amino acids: CASSFSPGQGYF. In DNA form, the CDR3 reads TGTGCCAGCAGCTTTAGCCCGGGACAGGGGTATTTT.

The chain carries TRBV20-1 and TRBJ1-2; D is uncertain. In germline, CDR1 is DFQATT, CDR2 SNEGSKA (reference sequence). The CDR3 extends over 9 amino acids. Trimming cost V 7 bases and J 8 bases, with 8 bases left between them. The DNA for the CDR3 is TGCAGTGACGAACTGGGCTACACCTTC. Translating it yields CSDELGYTF.

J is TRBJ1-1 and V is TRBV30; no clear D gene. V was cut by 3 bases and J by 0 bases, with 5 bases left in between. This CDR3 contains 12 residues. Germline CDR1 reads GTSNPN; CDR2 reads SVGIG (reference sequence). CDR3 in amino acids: CAWRDLNTEAFF. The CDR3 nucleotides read TGTGCCTGGAGGGACTTGAACACTGAAGCTTTCTTT.

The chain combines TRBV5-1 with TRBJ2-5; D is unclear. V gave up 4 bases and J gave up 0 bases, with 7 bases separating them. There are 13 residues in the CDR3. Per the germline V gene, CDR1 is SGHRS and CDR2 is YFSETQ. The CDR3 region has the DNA TGCGCCAGCAGCAGCCGGGACCAAGAGACCCAGTACTTC. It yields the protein CASSSRDQETQYF.

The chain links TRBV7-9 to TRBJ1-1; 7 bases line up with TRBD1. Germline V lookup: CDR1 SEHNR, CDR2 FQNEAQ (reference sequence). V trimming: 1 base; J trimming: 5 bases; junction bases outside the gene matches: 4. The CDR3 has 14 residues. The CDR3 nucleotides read TGTGCCAGCAGCTTAGGGCCCAGGGGGACTGAAGCTTTCTTT. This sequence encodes CASSLGPRGTEAFF.

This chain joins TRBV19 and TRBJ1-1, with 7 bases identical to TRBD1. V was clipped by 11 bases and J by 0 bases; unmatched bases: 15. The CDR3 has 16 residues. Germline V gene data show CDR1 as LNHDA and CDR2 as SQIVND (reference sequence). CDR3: CACCEGADEVNTEAFF. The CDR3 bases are TGTGCCTGTTGTGAGGGGGCGGATGAAGTGAACACTGAAGCTTTCTTT.

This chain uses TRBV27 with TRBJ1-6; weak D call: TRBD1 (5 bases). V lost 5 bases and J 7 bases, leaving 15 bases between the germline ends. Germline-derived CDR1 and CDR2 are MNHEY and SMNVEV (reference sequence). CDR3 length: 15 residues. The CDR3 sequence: CASSVSLGGNSPLHF. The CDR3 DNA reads TGTGCCAGCAGTGTGTCGTTGGGGGGGAATTCACCCCTCCACTTT.

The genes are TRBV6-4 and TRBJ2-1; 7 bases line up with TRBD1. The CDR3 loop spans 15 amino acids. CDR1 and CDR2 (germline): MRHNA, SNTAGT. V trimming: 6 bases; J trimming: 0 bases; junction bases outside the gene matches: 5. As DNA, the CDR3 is TGTGCCAGCAGCGGACAGGCAAGCTCCTACAATGAGCAGTTCTTC. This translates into CASSGQASSYNEQFF.

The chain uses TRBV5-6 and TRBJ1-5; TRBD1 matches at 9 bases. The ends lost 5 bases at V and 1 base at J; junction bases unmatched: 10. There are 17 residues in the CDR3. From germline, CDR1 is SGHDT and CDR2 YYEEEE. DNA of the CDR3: TGTGCCAGCAGTTCGCTTTGGGACAGGGCAAGCAATCAGCCCCAGCATTTT. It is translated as CASSSLWDRASNQPQHF.

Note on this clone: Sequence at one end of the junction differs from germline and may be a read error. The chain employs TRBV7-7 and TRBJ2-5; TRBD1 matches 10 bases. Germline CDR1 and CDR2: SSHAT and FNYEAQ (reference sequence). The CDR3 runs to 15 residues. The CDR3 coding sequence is TGTGCTAGCAGCTTAGGGACAGGGGTCGGGGAGACCCAGTACTTC. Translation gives CASSLGTGVGETQYF.

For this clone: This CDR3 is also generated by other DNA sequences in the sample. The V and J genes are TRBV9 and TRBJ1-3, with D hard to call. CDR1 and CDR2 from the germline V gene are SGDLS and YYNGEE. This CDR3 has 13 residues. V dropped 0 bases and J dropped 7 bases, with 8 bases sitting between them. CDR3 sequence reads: CASSVAVGNTIYF. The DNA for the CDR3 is TGTGCCAGCAGCGTAGCAGTCGGGAACACCATATATTTT.

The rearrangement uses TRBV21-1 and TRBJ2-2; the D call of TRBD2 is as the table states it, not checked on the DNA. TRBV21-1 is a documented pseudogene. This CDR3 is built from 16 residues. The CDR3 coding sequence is TGTGCCAGCAGCAAAGAGGCTAGCGGAAGTCCCGGGGAGCTGTTTTTT. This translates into CASSKEASGSPGELFF.

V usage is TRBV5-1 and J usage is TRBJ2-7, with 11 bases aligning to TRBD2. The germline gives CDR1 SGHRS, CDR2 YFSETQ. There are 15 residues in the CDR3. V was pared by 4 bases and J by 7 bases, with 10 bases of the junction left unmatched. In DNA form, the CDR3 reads TGCGCCAGCAGCCGCAATCCGGGACTAGCGGATGAGCAGTACTTC. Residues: CASSRNPGLADEQYF.

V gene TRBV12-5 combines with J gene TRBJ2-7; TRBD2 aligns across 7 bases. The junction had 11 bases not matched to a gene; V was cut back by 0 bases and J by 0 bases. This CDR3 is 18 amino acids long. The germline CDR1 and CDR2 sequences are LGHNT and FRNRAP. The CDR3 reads CASGLVMGLPKSSYEQYF. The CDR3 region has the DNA TGTGCTAGTGGTTTGGTAATGGGACTACCGAAGAGCTCCTACGAGCAGTACTTC.

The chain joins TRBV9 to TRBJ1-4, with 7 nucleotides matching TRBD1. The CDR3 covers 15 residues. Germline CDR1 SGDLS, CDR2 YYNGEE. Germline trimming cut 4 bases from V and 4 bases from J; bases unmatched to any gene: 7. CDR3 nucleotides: TGTGCCAGCAGCAAACCGGGACAGATTAATGAAAAACTGTTTTTT. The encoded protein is CASSKPGQINEKLFF.

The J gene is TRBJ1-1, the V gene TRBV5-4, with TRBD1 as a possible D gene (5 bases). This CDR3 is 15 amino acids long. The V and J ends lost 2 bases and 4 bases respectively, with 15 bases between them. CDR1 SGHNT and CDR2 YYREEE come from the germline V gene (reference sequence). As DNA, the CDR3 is TGTGCCAGCAGCTTCTTCGGGGGAGGAAGCACTGAAGCTTTCTTT. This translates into CASSFFGGGSTEAFF.

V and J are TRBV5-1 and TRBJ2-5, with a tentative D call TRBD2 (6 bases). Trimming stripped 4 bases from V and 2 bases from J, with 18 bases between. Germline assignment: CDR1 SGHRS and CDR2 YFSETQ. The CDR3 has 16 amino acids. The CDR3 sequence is CASSDGEEQLQETQYF. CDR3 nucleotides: TGCGCCAGCAGCGATGGGGAGGAGCAATTGCAAGAGACCCAGTACTTC.